The entry below gives a single T cell receptor beta chain sequence along with its context. The antigen is undetermined. These data originate in a study of shared clonotypes between healthy human individuals. Study-wide points: With several donors compared, around 5% of naive CD4 clonotypes were shared. The expectation was that sequencing depth would affect clonotype sharing among donors.

Clones were sequenced by immunoSEQ multiplex PCR, and TCRdb holds only the in-frame ones, with some missing. The sample holds fewer than 3 million clones, around 92% seen once. Germline CDR1 is SNHLY and CDR2 is FYNNEI. The CDR3 contains 14 residues. Germline trimming cut 6 bases from V and 7 bases from J; bases unmatched to any gene: 9. The receptor's source is a man younger than 35 in good health. Some clones in this sample may be carry-over from other donors' samples. This rearrangement joins TRBV2 to TRBJ2-7; TRBD1 aligns across 10 bases. Sequenced sample: naive CD4+ T cells from PBMCs. Subset reported: CD45RA+ positively selected. The CDR3 DNA reads as TGTGCCAGCAGCTTGGGACAGGGGCAGCGTGAGCAGTACTTC. Encoded protein: CASSLGQGQREQYF.